The 16 T cell receptor beta chains presented below share a single source sample, sequenced in a study of T-cell memory formation after mild COVID-19. From the 5' RACE reads, TCRdb called clonotypes with MiXCR, one entry per CDR3 protein. The data hold 350,000 to 450,000 distinct CDR3 sequences, with around 28% observed a single time. The sample consisted of PBMCs or a T cell subset sorted from them (not recorded which). The source is an adult woman who had mild COVID-19 (a few samples of this study predate the infection). Cell type and time point are not known.

The V and J genes are TRBV12-3 or TRBV12-4 and TRBJ2-1; D gene uncertain. Trimming removed 4 bases at V and 7 bases at J, with 11 bases between. The CDR3 is 13 residues long. The CDR3 DNA sequence: TGTGCCAGCAGTTCGACTTACGCAAATGAGCAGTTCTTC. This codes for CASSSTYANEQFF.

The CDR3 protein is CASSPLAAMNTEAFF. The CDR3 region has the DNA TGTGCCAGCAGCCCTCTCGCGGCTATGAACACTGAAGCTTTCTTT. J is TRBJ1-1 and V is TRBV7-9; no firm D call. Trimming removed 5 bases at V and 0 bases at J, with 13 bases between. The CDR3 extends over 15 amino acids. The germline gives CDR1 SEHNR, CDR2 FQNEAQ (reference sequence).

In this sample, this clonotype turned up a few times. The rearrangement joins TRBV4-1 to TRBJ2-4, with 10 nucleotides matching TRBD2. The germline CDR1 and CDR2 sequences are MGHRA and YSYEKL. J lost 0 bases, V lost 4 bases, and 9 bases had no gene match. The CDR3 contains 18 residues. The CDR3 reads CASSPGGAGGLAKNIQYF. As DNA, the CDR3 is TGCGCCAGCAGCCCCGGAGGAGCGGGGGGGCTAGCCAAAAACATTCAGTACTTC.

This clonotype was seen a handful of times. J is TRBJ2-5 and V is TRBV20-1, with D maybe TRBD1 (5 bases). Trimming removed 4 bases from V and 1 base from J, with 13 bases in between. This CDR3 has 14 amino acids. The germline V gene encodes CDR1 DFQATT and CDR2 SNEGSKA (reference sequence). The CDR3 DNA sequence: TGCAGTGCTACAACCAGGGTTGCCCAAGAGACCCAGTACTTC. This translates into CSATTRVAQETQYF.

The J gene is TRBJ2-2, the V gene TRBV5-6; D not certain. CDR1 is SGHDT, CDR2 YYEEEE, per germline. The V end lost 4 bases, the J end lost 2 bases, and 12 bases lay between the germline ends. This CDR3 contains 15 residues. CDR3 sequence reads: CASSAGSRNTGELFF. CDR3 sequence (DNA): TGTGCCAGCAGCGCCGGGTCACGAAACACCGGGGAGCTGTTTTTT.

This clonotype came up a few times. V is TRBV12-3 or TRBV12-4 and J is TRBJ1-2, with a weak D call TRBD1 (5 bases). The V end was cut by 6 bases, the J end by 7 bases, with 15 bases between. The CDR3 contains 13 residues. The CDR3 reads CASSSHGALGYTF. As DNA, the CDR3 is TGTGCCAGCAGCTCCCATGGGGCGCTTGGCTACACCTTC.

V and J are TRBV10-3 and TRBJ2-1; a possible D gene is TRBD2 (5 bases). This CDR3 contains 13 residues. Germline V CDR1 and CDR2: ENHRY, SYGVKD. V gave up 10 bases and J gave up 6 bases, with 16 bases separating them. CDR3 DNA sequence: TGTGCCACCCGGGAAGGAGCTATCAATGAGCAGTTCTTC. Translated: CATREGAINEQFF.

The J gene is TRBJ1-5, the V gene TRBV12-3 or TRBV12-4; no clear D gene. CDR3 length: 14 residues. Trimming pared 4 bases from V and 9 bases from J, leaving 16 bases between. CDR3 nucleotide sequence: TGTGCCAGCAGTTCCTCATTCCCCCAGGCGCCCCAGCATTTT. Translating gives CASSSSFPQAPQHF.

This sequence joins TRBV6-5 and TRBJ2-1, with TRBD2 identical over 13 bases. This CDR3 contains 16 residues. V was clipped by 2 bases and J by 8 bases; unmatched bases: 6. Germline V gene lookup returns CDR1 MNHEY and CDR2 SVGAGI. CDR3 loop: CASSYPTSGGAYEQFF. The CDR3 nucleotides are TGTGCCAGCAGTTACCCTACTAGCGGGGGGGCGTATGAGCAGTTCTTC.

This clonotype was counted a few times. V and J are TRBV3-1 and TRBJ1-4; weak D call: TRBD1 (6 bases). Germline-derived CDR1 and CDR2 are LGHDT and YNNKEL (reference sequence). This CDR3 contains 16 residues. The germline V and J ends were trimmed by 1 base and 3 bases, with 12 bases remaining between them. As DNA, the CDR3 is TGTGCCAGCAGCCAAGGAAGACAGGTTCCTAATGAAAAACTGTTTTTT. Amino acids: CASSQGRQVPNEKLFF.

This clonotype appeared a few times. The chain couples TRBV7-9 to TRBJ2-2; D unclear. Trimming removed 2 bases from V and 0 bases from J, with 10 bases in between. CDR3 length: 16 amino acids. Germline V gene sequence: CDR1 SEHNR, CDR2 FQNEAQ (reference sequence). The CDR3 spells CASSLTGSANTGELFF. CDR3 nucleotides: TGTGCCAGCAGCTTAACCGGGTCGGCGAACACCGGGGAGCTGTTTTTT.

The CDR3 DNA is TGCAGCCTCAATCGACTAGCGGGGCACACAGATACGCAGTATTTT. Protein product: CSLNRLAGHTDTQYF. The chain recombines TRBV29-1 with TRBJ2-3; 11 bases are a match to TRBD2. With 8 bases clipped from V and 2 bases from J, the junction kept 9 bases outside the gene matches. This CDR3 contains 15 residues. Looked up from germline, CDR1 is SQVTM and CDR2 is ANQGSEA.

This clonotype has just a few counts. This rearrangement joins TRBV20-1 to TRBJ2-7; D gene ambiguous. This CDR3 has 12 amino acids. The germline V gene encodes CDR1 DFQATT and CDR2 SNEGSKA (reference sequence). Trimming took 1 base from V and 6 from J, leaving 10 bases between them. CDR3 bases: TGCAGTGCTAGAGGCGGAGCTCGCGAGCAGTACTTC. Residues: CSARGGAREQYF.

The table lists this clonotype with many counts. DNA for the CDR3: TGTGCCAGTAGTATGTCCCGGGGCTACGGGGCCAAAAACATTCAGTACTTC. Translated: CASSMSRGYGAKNIQYF. The chain employs TRBV19 and TRBJ2-4; D assignment may be TRBD1 or TRBD2 (5 bases each). The CDR3 is 17 amino acids. The V and J ends lost 3 bases and 1 base respectively, with 16 bases between them. Germline V gene data show CDR1 as LNHDA and CDR2 as SQIVND (reference sequence). Drawing the rest from reference TRBV19 and TRBJ2-4, the complete variable domain is DGGITQSPKYLFRKEGQNVTLSCEQNLNHDAMYWYRQDPGQGLRLIYYSQIVNDFQKGDIAEGYSVSREKKESFPLTVTSAQKNPTAFYLCASSMSRGYGAKNIQYFGAGTRLSVL.

The chain couples TRBV9 to TRBJ2-1; TRBD2 matches at 11 bases. Germline V lookup: CDR1 SGDLS, CDR2 YYNGEE. This CDR3 region has 15 residues. The V and J ends lost 2 bases and 4 bases, in that order; junction bases with no gene match: 2. The CDR3 nucleotides read TGTGCCAGCAGCGTGGGGACTAGCGGATACAATGAGCAGTTCTTC. It codes for CASSVGTSGYNEQFF.

This clonotype showed up just a few times. The genes are TRBV29-1 and TRBJ2-3; D ambiguous. This CDR3 is 10 amino acids long. Germline V gives CDR1 SQVTM, CDR2 ANQGSEA. The germline V and J ends were trimmed by 4 bases and 5 bases, with 4 bases remaining between them. The CDR3 spells CSVGEDTQYF. The CDR3 nucleotides are TGCAGCGTTGGGGAAGATACGCAGTATTTT.